Presented here are 17 T cell receptor beta chains from one specimen sequenced in a study of blood T cell repertoires in COVID-19. Profiling relied on immunoSEQ multiplex PCR, and the TCRdb table lists in-frame clones only, not all of them. The sample lists roughly 200,000 clones, roughly 89% seen once, with around 0.63% in the top ten. The sequencing sample was made of peripheral blood. The receptor set was obtained from a man aged 50-60 years with acute or convalescent COVID-19.

The gene calls are TRBV5-1 and TRBJ2-7; a possible D gene is TRBD1 (6 bases). The V and J ends lost 1 base and 7 bases respectively, with 12 bases between them. Germline CDR1 reads SGHRS; CDR2 reads YFSETQ. The CDR3 covers 13 residues. The chain's CDR3 is CASSLRGGREQYF. DNA for the CDR3: TGCGCCAGCAGCTTGAGAGGGGGTCGGGAGCAGTACTTC.

The chain links TRBV7-9 to TRBJ1-4, with D possibly TRBD1 on 5 matching bases. This CDR3 is built from 15 residues. Germline CDR1 reads SEHNR; CDR2 reads FQNEAQ (reference sequence). Trimming left V 5 bases short and J 7 bases short, with 17 bases between. This chain's CDR3 is CASSPAGRLGEKLFF. CDR3 nucleotide sequence: TGTGCCAGCAGCCCCGCGGGACGTCTGGGTGAAAAACTGTTTTTT.

The gene calls are TRBV19 and TRBJ1-5; 7 positions agree with TRBD1. The germline gives CDR1 LNHDA, CDR2 SQIVND (reference sequence). The CDR3 is made up of 15 amino acids. Trimming took 4 bases from V and 2 from J; bases not matched to a gene: 5. CDR3 region: CASSRRQGGNQPQHF. The CDR3 DNA is TGTGCCAGTAGTAGACGACAGGGCGGCAATCAGCCCCAGCATTTT. The whole variable domain, remainder taken from reference TRBV19 and TRBJ1-5, is DGGITQSPKYLFRKEGQNVTLSCEQNLNHDAMYWYRQDPGQGLRLIYYSQIVNDFQKGDIAEGYSVSREKKESFPLTVTSAQKNPTAFYLCASSRRQGGNQPQHFGDGTRLSIL.

This chain joins TRBV5-4 and TRBJ2-3, with 8 bases that match TRBD2. The V and J ends lost 1 base and 4 bases, in that order; junction bases with no gene match: 8. There are 16 residues in the CDR3. Germline V gene data show CDR1 as SGHNT and CDR2 as YYREEE (reference sequence). The CDR3 DNA reads TGTGCCAGCAGCTTGAATAGCGGGGTTGGCGCAGATACGCAGTATTTT. Translated, it gives CASSLNSGVGADTQYF. Complete variable domain (other parts from reference TRBV5-4 and TRBJ2-3): ETGVTQSPTHLIKTRGQQVTLRCSSQSGHNTVSWYQQALGQGPQFIFQYYREEENGRGNFPPRFSGLQFPNYSSELNVNALELDDSALYLCASSLNSGVGADTQYFGPGTRLTVL.

V is TRBV19 and J is TRBJ1-5, with D uncertain. V lost 8 bases and J lost 3, with 11 bases in between. The CDR3 loop spans 13 amino acids. Germline V CDR1 and CDR2: LNHDA, SQIVND (reference sequence). The CDR3 loop is CASESGVNQPQHF. The CDR3 DNA sequence: TGTGCCAGTGAGTCGGGTGTCAATCAGCCCCAGCATTTT.

This chain joins TRBV29-1 and TRBJ2-1; 7 positions agree with TRBD1. Germline loops: CDR1 SQVTM, CDR2 ANQGSEA. CDR3 size: 17 residues. J was trimmed by 5 bases and V by 3 bases; bases with no gene match: 16. Written as DNA, the CDR3 is TGCAGCGTTGAGCGACCCACGTCGGGACAGAGAGACAATGAGCAGTTCTTC. Translating gives CSVERPTSGQRDNEQFF.

V usage is TRBV5-1 and J usage is TRBJ2-1; 11 nucleotides agree with TRBD2. Unmatched junction bases numbered 6, after V lost 0 bases and J lost 7 bases. Germline CDR1 and CDR2: SGHRS and YFSETQ. This CDR3 comprises 16 residues. The CDR3: CASSLETSGRSNEQFF. CDR3 nucleotides: TGCGCCAGCAGCTTGGAAACTAGCGGGAGATCAAATGAGCAGTTCTTC.

The rearrangement uses TRBV28 and TRBJ2-1; 12 bases align to TRBD2. The CDR3 totals 16 residues. With V trimmed by 4 bases and J by 7 bases, 8 bases remained unmatched. Germline V gene sequence: CDR1 MDHEN, CDR2 SYDVKM. In nucleotides, the CDR3 is TGTGCCAGCAGTTGGACTAGCGGGAAGGGCGTGAATGAGCAGTTCTTC. Translation gives CASSWTSGKGVNEQFF.

The chain is built from TRBV10-1 and TRBJ2-5, with a weak D call TRBD2 (5 bases). Germline V gives CDR1 WNHNN, CDR2 SYGVQD (reference sequence). V gave up 3 bases and J gave up 7 bases, with 12 bases separating them. The CDR3 runs 13 residues. CDR3 DNA sequence: TGCGCCAGCAGTGAAAGTCGGGGTGGGACCCAGTACTTC. It translates to CASSESRGGTQYF.

This clone was seen once. The rearrangement joins TRBV29-1 to TRBJ2-1, with TRBD2 as a possible D gene (6 bases). Germline V gene lookup returns CDR1 SQVTM and CDR2 ANQGSEA. The CDR3 contains 14 residues. Trimming took 2 bases from V and 10 from J, leaving 18 bases between them. CDR3 DNA sequence: TGCAGCGTTGAAAGGAGGGAGGCCCCTAAGGAGCAGTTCTTC. Translating gives CSVERREAPKEQFF.

CDR3 DNA sequence: TGTGCCAGCAGTTTATCGAACAGAGACTATGGCTACACCTTC. Translation gives CASSLSNRDYGYTF. The chain joins TRBV27 to TRBJ1-2; D is uncertain. Trimming cost V 0 bases and J 3 bases, with 8 bases left between them. CDR3 length equals 14 residues. Germline V gene data show CDR1 as MNHEY and CDR2 as SMNVEV (reference sequence).

The rearrangement uses TRBV6-5 and TRBJ2-2; no definite D call. V gave up 2 bases and J gave up 4 bases, with 5 bases separating them. The CDR3 sequence is 13 residues long. Germline V gene data show CDR1 as MNHEY and CDR2 as SVGAGI. CDR3 bases: TGTGCCAGCAGTTACCCGGTCACCGGGGAGCTGTTTTTT. The encoded protein is CASSYPVTGELFF.

This chain joins TRBV19 and TRBJ1-4; 8 bases match TRBD1. Germline CDR1 is LNHDA and CDR2 is SQIVND (reference sequence). The CDR3 has 15 residues. Germline trimming cut 4 bases from V and 5 bases from J; bases unmatched to any gene: 6. As DNA, the CDR3 is TGTGCCAGTAGTAACATACAGGGGGGAAATGAAAAACTGTTTTTT. Translated: CASSNIQGGNEKLFF.

The table lists this clone with a count of one. The chain joins TRBV5-3 to TRBJ2-7; the match to TRBD1 covers 9 bases. TRBV5-3 is an ORF; its function is uncertain. This CDR3 is built from 20 residues. V dropped 0 bases and J dropped 6; count of bases not matched to a gene: 22. DNA of the CDR3: TGTGCCAGAAGCTTGGGGAAACCTAGAGCCGGGACAGGGTTCTATACCGAGCAGTACGTC. It translates to CARSLGKPRAGTGFYTEQYV.

The chain joins TRBV4-3 to TRBJ2-3; D gene uncertain. This CDR3 has 18 amino acids. Trimming cost V 4 bases and J 4 bases, with 24 bases left between them. Germline-derived CDR1 and CDR2 are LGHNA and YSLEER. In nucleotides, the CDR3 is TGCGCCAGCAGCCGAGCCCCCTTTACCCAATTGAACGCAGATACGCAGTATTTT. It specifies CASSRAPFTQLNADTQYF.

The J gene is TRBJ2-1, the V gene TRBV11-1; the match to TRBD1 covers 10 bases. V lost 5 bases and J lost 9; bases outside the gene matches: 10. Germline V gene lookup returns CDR1 SGHAT and CDR2 FQDESV (reference sequence). The CDR3 is made up of 15 amino acids. The CDR3 DNA reads as TGTGCCAGCAGCCAAGATGGACAGGGGGTTTTTGAGCAGTTCTTC. Translation gives CASSQDGQGVFEQFF.

The gene calls are TRBV28 and TRBJ1-5, with 11 positions matching TRBD1. This CDR3 is built from 17 residues. CDR1 and CDR2 (germline): MDHEN, SYDVKM. J lost 3 bases, V lost 2 bases, and 6 bases had no gene match. The CDR3 nucleotides read TGTGCCAGCAGTTTAGGGACAGGGGGTCGGTTCAATCAGCCCCAGCATTTT. Translating gives CASSLGTGGRFNQPQHF.